The 16 T cell receptor beta chains below were found in one sample sequenced in a study of OX40 agonist ivuxolimab in advanced cancers. Profiling relied on immunoSEQ multiplex PCR, and the TCRdb table lists in-frame clones only, not all of them. In the table there are tens of thousands of clones, roughly 86% of which are singletons. The material sequenced was CD4+ or CD8+ T cells sorted from blood, taken in a trial of the OX40 agonist ivuxolimab. These TCRs come from an adult with an advanced solid tumor such as melanoma, head and neck, liver or kidney cancer.

This chain joins TRBV19 and TRBJ2-5; D is tentatively TRBD1 or TRBD2 (5 bases each). Trimming stripped 3 bases from V and 2 bases from J, with 13 bases between. CDR3 length equals 15 residues. The V gene's germline CDR1 is LNHDA and CDR2 SQIVND (reference sequence). As DNA, the CDR3 is TGTGCCAGTAGTATCCCCGGGGCTTTTCAAGAGACCCAGTACTTC. This codes for CASSIPGAFQETQYF.

For the CDR3, the DNA is TGTGCCAGCAGGCATAGTGGGGACGGGGAGCTGTTTTTT. Encoded protein: CASRHSGDGELFF. The V and J genes are TRBV25-1 and TRBJ2-2, with unresolved D. This CDR3 contains 13 residues. Germline CDR1 reads MGHDK; CDR2 reads SYGVNS. V was pared by 6 bases and J by 7 bases, with 12 bases between.

The genes are TRBV13 and TRBJ2-3, with 9 bases aligning to TRBD2. Germline-derived CDR1 and CDR2 are PRHDT and FYEKMQ (reference sequence). CDR3 length equals 16 residues. Trimming took 6 bases from V and 2 from J; bases not matched to a gene: 9. CDR3 in amino acids: CASSFPTSGYTDTQYF. Written as DNA, the CDR3 is TGTGCCAGCAGTTTTCCGACTAGCGGCTACACAGATACGCAGTATTTT.

This chain connects TRBV27 to TRBJ2-1; D is possibly TRBD2 (6 bases). CDR3 length equals 14 residues. V lost 7 bases and J lost 4, with 14 bases in between. The germline CDR1 and CDR2 sequences are MNHEY and SMNVEV (reference sequence). The CDR3 DNA is TGTGCCAGCAATCGAGGCGGGATGTACAATGAGCAGTTCTTC. Translating it yields CASNRGGMYNEQFF.

The V and J genes are TRBV7-9 and TRBJ1-2; D gene ambiguous. V dropped 1 base and J dropped 4 bases, with 10 bases sitting between them. Germline CDR1 and CDR2: SEHNR and FQNEAQ (reference sequence). The CDR3 loop spans 14 amino acids. The chain's CDR3 is CASSLDDWSYGYTF. CDR3 coding DNA: TGTGCCAGCAGCTTAGATGATTGGAGCTATGGCTACACCTTC.

J is TRBJ1-2 and V is TRBV9; D is possibly TRBD1 (6 bases). Germline assignment: CDR1 SGDLS and CDR2 YYNGEE. Between the trimmed V and J ends, which lost 2 bases and 5 bases, there was a span of 19 bases. This CDR3 has 16 amino acids. CDR3 amino acids: CASSVVGQTPNYGYTF. The CDR3 DNA sequence: TGTGCCAGCAGCGTGGTAGGACAGACACCCAATTATGGCTACACCTTC.

This clone has more than one count but fewer than ten. V usage is TRBV7-9 and J usage is TRBJ2-5; 11 positions match TRBD2. Germline-derived CDR1 and CDR2 are SEHNR and FQNEAQ (reference sequence). The CDR3 totals 13 residues. V shed 5 bases and J 9 bases; nucleotides not matched to a gene: 5. The CDR3 here is CASSPTSGKAQYF. Written as DNA, the CDR3 is TGTGCCAGCAGCCCGACTAGCGGGAAGGCCCAGTACTTC.

V usage is TRBV4-3 and J usage is TRBJ2-3; no definite D call. CDR1 and CDR2 from the germline V gene are LGHNA and YSLEER. This CDR3 region has 13 residues. Between the trimmed V and J ends, which lost 1 base and 2 bases, there was a span of 4 bases. The CDR3 spells CASSQVFTDTQYF. The CDR3 DNA reads as TGCGCCAGCAGCCAAGTCTTCACAGATACGCAGTATTTT.

V is TRBV7-6 and J is TRBJ2-3, with TRBD2 matching over 7 bases. Germline trimming cut 5 bases from V and 2 bases from J; bases unmatched to any gene: 7. The CDR3 is made up of 15 amino acids. Germline CDR1 and CDR2: SGHVS and FNYEAQ. The CDR3 bases are TGTGCCAGCAGCCCCTCGCTAGCGGTCACAGATACGCAGTATTTT. This sequence encodes CASSPSLAVTDTQYF.

V and J are TRBV27 and TRBJ2-1, with 11 bases that match TRBD2. The CDR3 sequence is 13 residues long. The ends lost 8 bases at V and 12 bases at J; junction bases unmatched: 9. CDR1 is MNHEY, CDR2 SMNVEV, per germline (reference sequence). CDR3 coding DNA: TGTGCCAGCGGCGTTAGCGGGAGGGCCCGGCAGTTCTTC. Amino acid sequence: CASGVSGRARQFF.

For the CDR3, the DNA is TGTGCCAGCAGTCCCCTGGGACAGGGGAACTATGGCTACACCTTC. Protein sequence: CASSPLGQGNYGYTF. The J gene is TRBJ1-2, the V gene TRBV27; 10 bases line up with TRBD1. Germline lookup yields CDR1 MNHEY and CDR2 SMNVEV (reference sequence). The J segment lost 2 bases and the V segment lost 5 bases, leaving 5 bases of the junction unmatched. The length of the CDR3 is 15 residues.

J is TRBJ2-3 and V is TRBV9, with 11 bases aligning to TRBD2. Germline V lookup: CDR1 SGDLS, CDR2 YYNGEE. CDR3 size: 16 residues. V lost 0 bases, J lost 7 bases, and 7 bases stayed unmatched. The CDR3 protein is CASSVADSGRENTQYF. CDR3 sequence (DNA): TGTGCCAGCAGCGTAGCGGATAGCGGGAGGGAAAATACGCAGTATTTT.

This chain connects TRBV5-1 to TRBJ1-1; D gene uncertain. The V and J ends lost 5 bases and 5 bases respectively, with 13 bases between them. The length of the CDR3 is 13 residues. The V gene's germline CDR1 is SGHRS and CDR2 YFSETQ. The CDR3 region has the DNA TGCGCCAGCAGGCGGTCGGGTGGAACTGAAGCTTTCTTT. The encoded protein is CASRRSGGTEAFF.

This chain joins TRBV6-1 and TRBJ2-1; TRBD2 agrees at 12 bases. V lost 2 bases to trimming and J lost 8 bases; unmatched junction nucleotides: 4. From germline, CDR1 is MNHNS and CDR2 SASEGT. This CDR3 comprises 15 residues. CDR3 amino acids: CASSEWTSGIYEQFF. The CDR3 DNA reads as TGTGCCAGCAGTGAATGGACTAGCGGGATCTATGAGCAGTTCTTC.

V gene TRBV10-3 combines with J gene TRBJ2-3; the match to TRBD2 covers 16 bases. The junction had 9 bases not matched to a gene; V was cut back by 0 bases and J by 0 bases. This CDR3 spans 21 amino acids. CDR1 and CDR2 (germline): ENHRY, SYGVKD. CDR3 region: CAISESPSGTSGGASTDTQYF. The CDR3 bases are TGTGCCATCAGTGAGTCCCCTAGTGGGACTAGCGGGGGGGCAAGCACAGATACGCAGTATTTT.

The chain is built from TRBV28 and TRBJ2-7; 11 positions agree with TRBD1. Trimming cost V 5 bases and J 5 bases; bases outside gene matches: 8. The germline V gene has CDR1 MDHEN and CDR2 SYDVKM. The length of the CDR3 is 15 residues. CDR3 sequence: CASSTRTGGEDEQYF. The CDR3 coding sequence is TGTGCCAGCAGTACTAGGACAGGGGGCGAAGACGAGCAGTACTTC.